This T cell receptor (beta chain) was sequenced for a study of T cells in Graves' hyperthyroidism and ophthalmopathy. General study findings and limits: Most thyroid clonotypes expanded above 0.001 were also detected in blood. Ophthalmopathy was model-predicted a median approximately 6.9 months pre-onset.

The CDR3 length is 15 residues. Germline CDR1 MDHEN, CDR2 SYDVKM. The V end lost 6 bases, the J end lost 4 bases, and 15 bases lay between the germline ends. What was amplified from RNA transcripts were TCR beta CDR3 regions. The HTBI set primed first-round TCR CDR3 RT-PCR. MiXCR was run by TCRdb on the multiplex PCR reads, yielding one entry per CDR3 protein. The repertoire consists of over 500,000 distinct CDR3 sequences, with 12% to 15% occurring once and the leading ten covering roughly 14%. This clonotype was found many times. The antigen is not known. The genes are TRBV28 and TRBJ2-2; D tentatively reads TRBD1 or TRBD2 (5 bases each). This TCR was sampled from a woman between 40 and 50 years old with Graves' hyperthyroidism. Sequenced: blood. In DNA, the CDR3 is TGTGCCAGCAGGGACTCGAAGGGGAGCACCGGGGAGCTGTTTTTT. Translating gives CASRDSKGSTGELFF.